The clone carrying this T cell receptor (beta chain) was counted between two and nine times. These data come from a study of early T cells in non-severe SARS-CoV-2 infection. The CDR3 length is 14 residues. J gave up 8 bases and V 3 bases, and 5 bases lay outside the gene matches. Looked up from germline, CDR1 is SGDLS and CDR2 is YYNGEE. TCRdb re-derived calls from the 5' RACE reads in MiXCR, one entry per CDR3 protein. Seen here are about 80,000 distinct CDR3 sequences, more than 10% observed once, and the top ten hold roughly a sixth. The TCR sequence derives from an adult who was a healthcare worker with PCR-confirmed SARS-CoV-2 infection or an uninfected control (not recorded which). The donor label of this sample is uncertain. V is TRBV9 and J is TRBJ1-4; 9 bases map to TRBD1. The sample consisted of whole blood, taken at baseline. The DNA of the CDR3 is TGTGCCAGCAGCGGAACAGGGGGCCGGGAAAAACTGTTTTTT. It translates to CASSGTGGREKLFF.